The following is a T cell receptor (beta chain) sequence with its context. Profiled with immunoSEQ multiplex PCR; TCRdb holds only in-frame clones, not every one. The sample lists 55,000 to 70,000 clones, 70% to 90% occurring once. Germline loops: CDR1 MNHEY, CDR2 SVGAGI. The CDR3 spans 13 residues. V dropped 0 bases and J dropped 7 bases, with 7 bases sitting between them. The record originates from a study of OX40 agonist ivuxolimab in advanced cancers. Study as a whole: The study enrolled dose-escalation patients with hepatocellular carcinoma, melanoma, renal cell or head and neck cancer.

The sample here was CD4+ or CD8+ T cells sorted from blood, taken in a trial of the OX40 agonist ivuxolimab. This TCR was recovered from an adult with an advanced solid tumor such as melanoma, head and neck, liver or kidney cancer. The chain links TRBV6-5 to TRBJ2-1, with D unclear. Here the CDR3 reads CASSYSNGNEQFF. The CDR3 nucleotides read TGTGCCAGCAGTTACTCGAATGGGAATGAGCAGTTCTTC.